The present TCR beta chain was sequenced within a study of shared clonotypes between healthy human individuals. Study-wide findings and caveats: The authors sampled blood alone, and tissue repertoires likely differ. Few donors limited the genetic and exposure-history diversity represented. Shared clonotypes: approximately 4.5% naive CD4, 3% to 3.5% naive CD8, around 2.4% memory CD4, approximately 0.4% memory CD8.

Sorted subsets were amplified in replicate PCRs using 200 ng DNA, about 30,000 T cell genomes. Only in-frame clones appear in the TCRdb table, and some are missing; sequencing was by immunoSEQ multiplex PCR. The table has approximately 2.5 million clones, 93% seen once. Points on this clone: The antigen is not known.

The CDR3 loop spans 10 amino acids. Germline V CDR1 and CDR2: SNHLY, FYNNEI. V lost 6 bases, J lost 10 bases, and 7 bases lay in between. The chain combines TRBV2 with TRBJ2-1; D perhaps matches TRBD2 (5 bases). The source material was naive CD4+ T cells from PBMCs. Regarding subset: CD45RA+ positively selected. The source is a man aged 18 to 30 in good health. Some clones in this sample may be carry-over from other donors' samples. CDR3 DNA sequence: TGTGCCAGCAGGACGGGAGAGCAGTTCTTC. This sequence encodes CASRTGEQFF.